Listed here is a single T cell receptor (beta chain). The antigen is undetermined. This record belongs to a study of OX40 agonist ivuxolimab in advanced cancers. Study-level information: Ivuxolimab, which patients received intravenously every 2 weeks, was dosed at 0.01 to 10 mg/kg. Eligibility rules accepted prior anti-PD-1, anti-PD-L1 or anti-CTLA-4 therapy, and roughly 40% had some. General study points: Expanded clones tended on average to be more numerous among CD8+ T cells than CD4+.

Clones were sequenced by immunoSEQ multiplex PCR, and TCRdb holds only the in-frame ones, with some missing. The sample consists of 65,000 to 75,000 clones, more than 70% of them appearing once. Looked up from germline, CDR1 is SEHNR and CDR2 is FQNEAQ (reference sequence). CDR3 length: 15 residues. V dropped 5 bases and J dropped 5; count of bases not matched to a gene: 10. The clonotype originates from an adult with an advanced solid tumor such as melanoma, head and neck, liver or kidney cancer. The sequences come from CD4+ or CD8+ T cells sorted from blood, collected in a trial of the OX40 agonist ivuxolimab. The J gene is TRBJ2-5, the V gene TRBV7-9, with TRBD1 identical over 8 bases. The DNA of the CDR3 is TGTGCCAGCAGCAGCCGGGACAGGTTCGGGGAGACCCAGTACTTC. Protein: CASSSRDRFGETQYF. The whole variable domain, filled in from reference TRBV7-9 and TRBJ2-5, reads DTGVSQNPRHKITKRGQNVTFRCDPISEHNRLYWYRQTLGQGPEFLTYFQNEAQLEKSRLLSDRFSAERPKGSFSTLEIQRTEQGDSAMYLCASSSRDRFGETQYFGPGTRLLVL.